This T cell receptor (beta chain) was recorded in a study of synovial regulatory T cells in juvenile arthritis. Findings of the study overall: Synovial Tregs shared more CDR3 sequences with iaTregs than other blood Tregs. Inflammation-associated Treg cells in blood had less TCR diversity than the remaining blood Treg cells. Across patients, iaTreg TCR repertoires were mostly private, partly shared with synovial Teff and blood CPL.

The assay was immunoSEQ multiplex PCR, and TCRdb's table has in-frame clones only and misses some. This listing includes under 10,000 clones. Germline V gene sequence: CDR1 WNHNN, CDR2 SYGVQD (reference sequence). The CDR3 loop spans 19 amino acids. No coding sequence is recorded. Remarks on this clone: Its antigen is unidentified.

V and J are TRBV10-1 and TRBJ2-4; the TCRdb D gene call, TRBD2, has no DNA to confirm it. The sequenced material came from Treg cells from blood. Subset of the sample: remaining (HLA-DR-negative) circulating blood Treg cells. This clonotype originated in a donor aged 2-30 years with juvenile idiopathic arthritis. CDR3 region: CASSAGLAGGQLAKNIQYF.